The rows below give T cell receptor beta chains drawn from one sample of a study of CD8 T cells in ankylosing spondylitis. TCRdb analysed the 5' RACE reads with MiXCR anew, one entry per CDR3 protein. The profile shows over 200,000 distinct CDR3 sequences, roughly a tenth of them singletons. Input material: blood, either unsorted or a sorted T cell fraction (not recorded which). Receptors were obtained from a male donor with ankylosing spondylitis or in good health (not recorded which). Both conserved end residues are trimmed from each CDR3.

j_call v_call cdr3_aa
TRBJ2-5 TRBV28 ASSLWEQETQY
TRBJ2-1 TRBV6-1 ASRSGPHNEQF
TRBJ2-7 TRBV3-1 ASSQVAGGPYEQY
TRBJ1-2 TRBV5-1 ASSHSTQGANYGYT
TRBJ2-5 TRBV5-6 ASRYGTGAQETQY
TRBJ1-2 TRBV12-3/TRBV12-4 ASSSPEQNYGYT
TRBJ2-2 TRBV7-3 ASSLKGPLPAELF
TRBJ2-3 TRBV12-3/TRBV12-4 ASSTSGRRTDTQY
TRBJ1-2 TRBV20-1 SARPETGGVGYT
TRBJ1-4 TRBV12-3/TRBV12-4 ASRIGTGGSWISEKLF
TRBJ1-2 TRBV7-2 ASSLTPSTGGSGYT
TRBJ2-4 TRBV5-1 ASSMGQVENIQY
TRBJ2-7 TRBV11-2 ASSSRQGGNYEQY
TRBJ2-5 TRBV7-2 ASSSNRGRAETQY
TRBJ2-7 TRBV5-1 ASSSLRQGDGEQY
TRBJ1-1 TRBV20-1 SGATENTEAF
TRBJ2-1 TRBV7-3 ASSAQLTRGHSGQF
TRBJ2-2 TRBV20-1 SAREWDRGGAGELF
TRBJ2-3 TRBV20-1 SGRQRGSTDTQY
TRBJ2-1 TRBV9 ASSVGQGTYNEQF
TRBJ1-6 TRBV5-6 ASSLAGGLYNSPLH
TRBJ2-1 TRBV7-9 ASSFGRGIANEQF
TRBJ2-3 TRBV27 ASSSRLAGGPHGTDTQY
TRBJ2-3 TRBV10-3 AISGERGSPTDTQY
TRBJ2-2 TRBV9 ASSAPSGELF
TRBJ2-1 TRBV20-1 SATTGTRYNEQF
TRBJ1-5 TRBV12-3/TRBV12-4 ASSWTGEASQPQH
TRBJ2-7 TRBV3-1 ASSQVGTRGDSYEQY
TRBJ2-3 TRBV14 ASSPAGGTDTQY
TRBJ2-1 TRBV5-1 ASSLGQGSYNEQF
TRBJ1-1 TRBV5-5 ASSANTAYEAF
TRBJ2-1 TRBV7-9 ASSLGGTGPNEQF
TRBJ2-3 TRBV7-2 ASSPRDYTDTQY
TRBJ2-7 TRBV7-2 ASSRGQVNYEQY
TRBJ2-7 TRBV20-1 SAIRGGSYEQY
TRBJ2-5 TRBV25-1 ASSGPTKGETQY
TRBJ2-2 TRBV15 ATSRGDRGLSGELF
TRBJ2-1 TRBV5-1 ASSGPKRRRGRFLVNEQF
TRBJ1-5 TRBV20-1 SASRSNQPQH
TRBJ2-1 TRBV9 ANSVGGGGTGGNEQF
TRBJ2-1 TRBV20-1 SARDRRRKIYNEQF
TRBJ2-1 TRBV7-2 ASREMGGYNEQF
TRBJ2-3 TRBV5-6 ASSLRTSGGNLRQY